This entry describes one T cell receptor (beta chain). What it recognizes is unknown. This sample is drawn from a study of cytomegalovirus exposure and HLA in healthy donors. Overall study results and limits: Within an earlier analysis, most TCR beta V segments proved productive either about 90% or about 30% of the time. Presence/absence analyses assumed roughly uniform sequencing depth across donors, which may not hold.

Donors likely had unrecorded immune exposures despite being nominally healthy when sampled. Primers included in the PCR were 60 Vbeta and 13 Jbeta primers. TCRdb's copy holds only in-frame clones and misses some; the assay was immunoSEQ multiplex PCR. The data hold fewer than 80,000 clones, with roughly 78% observed a single time. This CDR3 is 16 amino acids long. Germline CDR1 MGHRA, CDR2 YSYEKL. V shed 4 bases, J shed 5 bases, and the junction held 8 bases outside the gene matches. Sample: PBMCs. J is TRBJ2-2 and V is TRBV4-1, with 9 bases identical to TRBD2. This TCR was sampled from a man in his thirties or forties in good health and CMV-seronegative. Here the CDR3 DNA reads TGCGCCAGCAGCCTATCTAGCGGGGTTCGTACCGGGGAGCTGTTTTTT. Protein: CASSLSSGVRTGELFF.